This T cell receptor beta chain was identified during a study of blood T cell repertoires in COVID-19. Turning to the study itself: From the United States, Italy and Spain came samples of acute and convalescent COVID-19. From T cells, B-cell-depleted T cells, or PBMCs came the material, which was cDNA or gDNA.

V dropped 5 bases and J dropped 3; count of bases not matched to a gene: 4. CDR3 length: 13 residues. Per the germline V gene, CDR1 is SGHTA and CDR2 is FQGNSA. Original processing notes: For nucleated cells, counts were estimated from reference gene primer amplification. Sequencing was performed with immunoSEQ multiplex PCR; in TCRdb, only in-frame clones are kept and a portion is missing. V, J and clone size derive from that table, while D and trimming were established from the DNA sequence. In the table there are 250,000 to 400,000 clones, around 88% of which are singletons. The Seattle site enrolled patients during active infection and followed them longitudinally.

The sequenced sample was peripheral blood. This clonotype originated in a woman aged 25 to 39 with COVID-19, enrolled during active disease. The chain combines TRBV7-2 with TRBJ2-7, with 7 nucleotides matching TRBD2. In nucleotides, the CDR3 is TGTGCCAGCAGCATCACTAGCGTCTACGAGCAGTACTTC. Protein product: CASSITSVYEQYF.